This TCR beta chain comes out of a study of cytomegalovirus exposure and HLA in healthy donors (TCRdb year 2017). In terms of the full investigation: In an earlier analysis of about 560 of the donors, 250 to 350 Gb of sequence data and some 100 million unique TCR beta sequences from about 179 million T cells were reported. The study used immunosequencing to profile the T cell repertoires of approximately 690 subjects and linked those repertoires to cytomegalovirus serostatus. Four to six DR-DQ haplotypes were handled as single units for association and clustering, since linkage in the cohort was strong. Roughly 300 gigabases of sequencing data and approximately 91 million unique TCR sequences made up an early release that covered several hundred HLA-typed donors. In addition to the first cohort of 666 subjects, a separate validation cohort of 130 or so different subjects was used. To predict cytomegalovirus infection status, the study combined high-throughput TCR immunosequencing, statistical association of individual TCRs with disease status, and machine learning. Donor age, sex, ethnicity and CMV serostatus were compiled alongside the repertoire data. Every discovery cohort repertoire had been produced on one sequencing platform. Typing coverage varied by locus: roughly 629-640 donors for A, B, C, DRB1 and DQB1; roughly 500 for DQA1; more than 600 for DPA1; approximately 450 for DPB1. In a later analysis, previously published TCR beta repertoires from about 640 donors were re-analyzed and high-resolution HLA genotyping was added so that TCR occurrence patterns could be studied. In an earlier analysis of around 540 of the donors, high-throughput TCR beta sequencing was used to judge whether each TCR beta V gene segment behaved as functional or pseudogenic. A later genetic analysis took genome-wide SNP genotypes for about 55% of the 666 donors and used that subset as a discovery cohort. On average, roughly 200,000 unique TCR beta nucleotide sequences were sequenced per donor among roughly 430 genotyped donors of the cohort, with about 17% of those sequences being non-productive. The study aimed to test whether signatures of past pathogen exposure could be identified by cataloging public T cell receptors. Both class I and class II loci were covered by HLA typing, at four-digit resolution. Among the roughly 390 genotyped donors, under 90% belonged to the genetic ancestry cluster associated with self-reported Caucasian donors. The later analysis used no new phenotypic data to find candidate immune exposures, relying instead on TCR beta sequences and their occurrence across donors.

Concerning this clone: The specificity of this receptor is unknown. Nothing much larger sits one base from this clone, and base qualities are not available.

According to the germline V gene (reference sequence), CDR1 reads LNHDA and CDR2 reads SQIVND. Including cysteine and phenylalanine, the CDR3 has 15 amino acids. Left in the record is the CDR3 DNA by itself, 45 bases read in frame from the first base. V ends up 4 bases short and J 1 base short, with an unmatched junction base count of 7. What the work shows at the level of the full study, not this receptor alone: Because counts were too low, approximately 15 rarely observed V segments, including chromosome 9 orphons, were excluded from the earlier analysis of a few hundred of the donors. This cohort had only TCR beta chains sequenced, and the lack of alpha or paired-chain data limited which features could be detected. A few of the identified cytomegalovirus-associated TCR beta chains were confirmed in vitro to be specific for cytomegalovirus antigens. A further reported finding was that TCR beta sequences accurately predicted the HLA-A and HLA-B alleles for most subjects in the first cohort. The authors suggested that the approach could potentially be generalized to other disease states and immunological phenotypes. A cluster of highly shared sequence variants was judged likely to represent a technical artifact of the sequencing pipeline. According to a later genetic analysis, donors in an Asian-associated ancestry cluster had fewer N-insertions in productive TCRs than the approximately 700-donor mean. Linkage disequilibrium might explain the correlated functional status among segregating V segments, but an unknown experimental factor could not be excluded. Because some donors lacked HLA typing at each locus, the association tests relied only on the typed subset. Some IMGT-functional V segments, including TRBV6-2 and TRBV6-3, could not be distinguished by the 87-base-pair reads and were therefore excluded. In a later genetic analysis, a missense DCLRE1C variant was associated with V-gene and J-gene trimming of TCR beta chains, and the association was replicated in an independent cohort. In a later analysis, the rate of TCR association differed among HLA loci, with DRB1 alleles having the most associated TCRs and HLA-C alleles having the fewest. For the cohort, immune exposure information was limited to CMV serostatus. In a later analysis, most CMV-associated TCR beta chains were found to appear HLA-restricted, with HLA associations seemingly driven largely by CMV exposure. Most TCR sequences were observed very rarely across donors, whereas some public TCRs were present in many individuals. In an earlier analysis of some 500 of the donors, most TCR beta V segments were observed in productive rearrangements about 87% or about 30% of the time, broadly matching IMGT annotations. Cytomegalovirus status was reported to be diagnosed by the classifier with high specificity and sensitivity in both the original and validation cohorts. Specific HLA alleles were associated with 15,000 to 20,000 TCR beta sequences at a false discovery rate of 0.05 in a later analysis. When HLA alleles, especially DR and DQ, strongly co-occurred, attributing TCR associations to individual alleles was difficult. A later analysis reported that several top co-occurrence clusters appeared linked to parvovirus B19, influenza, CMV and Epstein-Barr virus. In a later analysis, HLA-associated TCR beta chains showed more clonal expansion and lower generation probabilities than non-associated chains that were equally common. The study gave a list of around 170 TCR beta chains associated with cytomegalovirus. Presence/absence analyses assumed roughly uniform sequencing depth across donors, an assumption that may not hold.

In total, about 650 healthy bone marrow donors made up the cohort. At the time of sampling, every cohort member was nominally healthy, though immune exposures that went unrecorded were likely present. The donor was CMV seropositive and was included in the group of 250 to 350 seropositive cohort members. Each donor provided a peripheral blood sample, and peripheral blood mononuclear cells were used for TCR beta sequencing. The Qiagen DNeasy Blood Extraction Kit was used to extract genomic DNA from the blood cell samples. Library creation used the immunoSEQ multiplex PCR assay. For the multiplex PCR, a mixture combining 60 forward primers for TCR Vbeta segments and 13 reverse primers for TCR Jbeta segments was used. A multiplex PCR assay on genomic DNA amplified the CDR3 region of rearranged TCR beta genes. The Illumina HiSeq System was used to sequence the amplified TCR beta libraries as 87-base-pair reads. In the source study's methods: A later analysis tallied around 82 million unique TCR beta chains across the approximately 670 repertoires, and 10 million to 11 million of those chains were shared by two or more donors. A nearest-neighbor algorithm error-corrected the raw reads and collapsed the reads into unique sequences, merging closely related sequences to remove PCR and sequencing errors. V, D and J gene segments were assigned by aligning CDR3 sequences to IMGT reference sequences. For a sequence to be retained, a match of at least six nucleotides was required to both a V gene segment and a J gene segment. Rearrangements were called productive when the CDR3 lacked stop codons and stayed in frame with V and J; all others were non-productive. CDR3 was defined by IMGT convention, running from the second conserved V-encoded cysteine to the conserved J-encoded phenylalanine. Sequences without an unambiguous match to a single V gene segment were excluded from the earlier analysis of about 630 of the donors. An earlier analysis of a few hundred of the donors classified V segments as functional when productive rearrangements were above 56.7% and as segregating when the standard deviation between donors was above 5%. A statistical classification framework was built for diagnosing cytomegalovirus status from the catalog of TCR beta chain sequences. In a later analysis, TCR nucleotide sequences were compared against IMGT/GENE-DB human TR gene sequences so that V and J genes could be assigned. The TCRdist pipeline was used in a later analysis to assign CDR3 sequences and most-parsimonious VDJ recombination scenarios. In a later analysis, each TCR beta chain was defined by its CDR3 amino acid sequence together with its V-gene family, and reads lacking a unique V-gene family were excluded. In a later analysis, 450 to 600 highly shared, low-generation-probability nucleotide sequences were removed to address suspected cross-contamination and a sequencing artifact. In a later analysis, a clonal expansion index for each public chain was calculated from normalized within-repertoire ranks of inferred template counts. A later analysis computed generation probabilities with a VDJ recombination model fitted to out-of-frame rearrangements, and checked the results against IGoR. A later analysis scored TCR-TCR, TCR-HLA and TCR-CMV co-occurrence with hypergeometric tests, applying a repertoire-size bias correction to TCR pairs. A later analysis estimated false discovery rates by permuting HLA or CMV assignments 20 times. A later analysis grouped co-occurring TCRs with DBSCAN, adding TCRdist sequence similarity when clustering within HLA-allele-positive subsets. Repertoires with fewer than 30,000 or more than 120,000 public chains were left out of co-occurrence clustering, as were several repertoires with anomalous nucleotide sharing. The source is immuneACCESS, and TCRdb retained only in-frame sequences with V and J called. Part of the clones is not carried over; for the studies checked, unresolved V genes explain less than half of this, and the remainder is unexplained. From that table come the V and J calls and clone size; the DNA was used to work out D and trimming. The sample table records approximately 160,000 clones; around 67% of these occur just once. Of the sample, roughly 4% falls within the top ten clones.

The sequencing input was PBMCs. The chain is encoded by TRBV19 joined to TRBJ2-7; 7 nucleotides in the junction match TRBD1. This receptor was obtained from a woman under 30 in good health and CMV-seropositive. CDR3 protein: CASSSRTGGSYEQYF. In nucleotides, the sequence is TGTGCCAGTAGTAGCAGGACAGGAGGATCCTACGAGCAGTACTTC. The full variable domain, completed from the reference TRBV19 and TRBJ2-7 proteins outside the CDR3, reads DGGITQSPKYLFRKEGQNVTLSCEQNLNHDAMYWYRQDPGQGLRLIYYSQIVNDFQKGDIAEGYSVSREKKESFPLTVTSAQKNPTAFYLCASSSRTGGSYEQYFGPGTRLTVT.